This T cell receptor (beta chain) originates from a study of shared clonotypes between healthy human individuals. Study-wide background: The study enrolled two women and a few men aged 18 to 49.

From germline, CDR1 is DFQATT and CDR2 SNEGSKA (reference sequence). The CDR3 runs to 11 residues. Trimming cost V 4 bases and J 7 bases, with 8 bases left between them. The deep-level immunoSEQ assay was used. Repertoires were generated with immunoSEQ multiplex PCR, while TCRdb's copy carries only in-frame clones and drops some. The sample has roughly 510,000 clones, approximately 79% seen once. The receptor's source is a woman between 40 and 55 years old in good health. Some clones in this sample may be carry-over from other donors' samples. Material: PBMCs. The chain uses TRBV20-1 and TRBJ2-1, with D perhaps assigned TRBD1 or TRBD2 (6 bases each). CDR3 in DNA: TGCAGTGCTATAGGGGGGAATGAGCAGTTCTTC. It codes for CSAIGGNEQFF.